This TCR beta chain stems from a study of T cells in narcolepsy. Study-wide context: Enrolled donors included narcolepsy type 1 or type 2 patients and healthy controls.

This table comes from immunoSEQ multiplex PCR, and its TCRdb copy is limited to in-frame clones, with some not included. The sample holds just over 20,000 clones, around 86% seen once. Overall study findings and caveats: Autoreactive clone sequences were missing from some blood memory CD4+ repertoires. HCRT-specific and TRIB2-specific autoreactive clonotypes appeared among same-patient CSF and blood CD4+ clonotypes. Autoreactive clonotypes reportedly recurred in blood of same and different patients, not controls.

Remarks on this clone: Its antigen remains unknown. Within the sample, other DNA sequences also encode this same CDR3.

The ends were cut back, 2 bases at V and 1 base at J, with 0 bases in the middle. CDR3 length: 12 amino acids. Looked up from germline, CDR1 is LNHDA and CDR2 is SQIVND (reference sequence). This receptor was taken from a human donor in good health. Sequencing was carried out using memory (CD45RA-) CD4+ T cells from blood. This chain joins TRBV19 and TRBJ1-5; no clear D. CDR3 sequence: CASSISNQPQHF. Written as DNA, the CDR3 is TGTGCCAGTAGTATAAGCAATCAGCCCCAGCATTTT.